This T cell receptor (beta chain) was observed in a study of blood T cell repertoires in COVID-19. Trimming took off 4 bases at V and 2 bases at J, with 17 bases between the two ends. CDR1 and CDR2 from the germline V gene are SGHRS and YFSETQ. This CDR3 has 16 amino acids. Original processing methods: Amplification of reference gene primers provided the estimated nucleated cell counts. Sequencing used immunoSEQ multiplex PCR; TCRdb keeps in-frame clones, though not all of them. Clone size and V and J calls were adopted from that table, with D and trimming inferred from the DNA. Of around 200,000 clones listed, more than 65% are singletons.

This clonotype was obtained from a human donor with acute or convalescent COVID-19. The donor label of this sample is uncertain. The chain joins TRBV5-1 to TRBJ2-3; D may be TRBD2 (7 bases). Sequences were obtained from peripheral blood. The DNA for the CDR3 is TGCGCCAGCAGCATCCGAGGGGGGGCTTCCACAGATACGCAGTATTTT. Residues: CASSIRGGASTDTQYF. Using reference TRBV5-1 and TRBJ2-3 for the parts outside the CDR3, the full variable domain is KAGVTQTPRYLIKTRGQQVTLSCSPISGHRSVSWYQQTPGQGLQFLFEYFSETQRNKGNFPGRFSGRQFSNSRSEMNVSTLELGDSALYLCASSIRGGASTDTQYFGPGTRLTVL.